The 15 T cell receptor beta chains given below trace back to one sample, sequenced in a study of T cell changes during pregnancy in multiple sclerosis. Produced via immunoSEQ multiplex PCR; TCRdb's table is partial and in-frame only. The sample shows 25,000 to 30,000 clones, approximately 92% of them seen only once. Sequenced material: CD4+ T cells from peripheral blood mononuclear cells, taken in the first trimester of pregnancy. These receptors were taken from a female donor with multiple sclerosis, enrolled in a pregnancy study.

V gene TRBV19 combines with J gene TRBJ2-1, with 10 bases fitting TRBD2. CDR1 is LNHDA, CDR2 SQIVND, per germline (reference sequence). V lost 5 bases to trimming and J lost 6 bases; unmatched junction nucleotides: 10. The CDR3 spans 16 residues. Written as DNA, the CDR3 is TGTGCCAGTAGTGTACTTAAGCGGGGGGGCGGCAATGAGCAGTTCTTC. Translated, it gives CASSVLKRGGGNEQFF.

This clone was detected once. The chain employs TRBV4-3 and TRBJ2-3, with TRBD2 matching over 13 bases. CDR3 size: 19 residues. V shed 0 bases and J 4 bases; nucleotides not matched to a gene: 10. CDR1 LGHNA and CDR2 YSLEER come from the germline V gene. Here the CDR3 reads CASSQDGTSGAEVPDTQYF. The CDR3 coding sequence is TGCGCCAGCAGCCAAGATGGGACTAGCGGGGCCGAAGTGCCAGATACGCAGTATTTT.

V is TRBV15 and J is TRBJ2-1, with D possibly matching TRBD1 (6 bases). The V gene's germline CDR1 is LNHNV and CDR2 YYDKDF (reference sequence). The ends were cut back, 1 base at V and 8 bases at J, with 15 bases in the middle. CDR3 length: 15 amino acids. Here the CDR3 DNA reads TGTGCCACCAGCAGAGCTATCCCAGGGGTAGATGAGCAGTTCTTC. Its protein product is CATSRAIPGVDEQFF. The whole variable domain, remainder taken from reference TRBV15 and TRBJ2-1, is DAMVIQNPRYQVTQFGKPVTLSCSQTLNHNVMYWYQQKSSQAPKLLFHYYDKDFNNEADTPDNFQSRRPNTSFCFLDIRSPGLGDTAMYLCATSRAIPGVDEQFFGPGTRLTVL.

V is TRBV27 and J is TRBJ1-6; 7 bases agree with TRBD1. Trimming at V came to 3 bases and at J to 0 bases, leaving 8 bases not matched to a gene. The CDR3 covers 18 residues. Germline V gives CDR1 MNHEY, CDR2 SMNVEV (reference sequence). CDR3 in amino acids: CASSFRQGRASYNSPLHF. In DNA, the CDR3 is TGTGCCAGCAGTTTTAGACAGGGAAGGGCCTCCTATAATTCACCCCTCCACTTT.

This chain links TRBV18 with TRBJ1-5; 9 bases line up with TRBD1. The germline V gene encodes CDR1 KGHSH and CDR2 LQKENI. This CDR3 is built from 14 residues. Unmatched junction bases numbered 3, after V lost 4 bases and J lost 5 bases. Here the CDR3 DNA reads TGTGCCAGCTCACAGGACAGGGGACATCAGCCCCAGCATTTT. Protein: CASSQDRGHQPQHF.

This clone occurred once. This chain connects TRBV10-3 to TRBJ2-1; 9 bases are shared with TRBD2. The ends lost 3 bases at V and 3 bases at J; junction bases unmatched: 3. Germline V gene lookup returns CDR1 ENHRY and CDR2 SYGVKD. The CDR3 length is 15 residues. CDR3 in amino acids: CAISDSGGHYNEQFF. The CDR3 DNA reads TGTGCCATCAGTGATAGCGGGGGACACTACAATGAGCAGTTCTTC.

A single count supports this clone. This sequence joins TRBV2 and TRBJ2-5, with TRBD2 matching 10 bases. The CDR3 totals 15 residues. The J segment lost 2 bases and the V segment lost 7 bases, leaving 7 bases of the junction unmatched. Germline CDR1 SNHLY, CDR2 FYNNEI. The CDR3 sequence: CASKGTSVIQETQYF. DNA of the CDR3: TGTGCCAGCAAAGGGACTAGCGTTATACAAGAGACCCAGTACTTC.

This chain links TRBV29-1 with TRBJ1-1, with 8 bases fitting TRBD1. Germline V gene lookup returns CDR1 SQVTM and CDR2 ANQGSEA. The CDR3 spans 15 residues. V gave up 4 bases and J gave up 0 bases; unmatched junction bases: 7. The DNA of the CDR3 is TGCAGCGTTGTCAGGGGGCGCCCAATGAACACTGAAGCTTTCTTT. Protein sequence: CSVVRGRPMNTEAFF.

The CDR3 DNA sequence: TGTGCCAGCTCGCCCGGGGGGGCAACCGGGGAGCTGTTTTTT. Translated: CASSPGGATGELFF. This rearrangement joins TRBV18 to TRBJ2-2; 8 nucleotides match TRBD2. Germline V gene lookup returns CDR1 KGHSH and CDR2 LQKENI. After removal of 6 bases from V and 5 bases from J, the junction contained 5 bases not matched to a gene. The CDR3 extends over 14 amino acids. Combining the CDR3 with reference TRBV18 and TRBJ2-2 gives the whole variable domain NAGVMQNPRHLVRRRGQEARLRCSPMKGHSHVYWYRQLPEEGLKFMVYLQKENIIDESGMPKERFSAEFPKEGPSILRIQQVVRGDSAAYFCASSPGGATGELFFGEGSRLTVL.

This sequence joins TRBV4-2 and TRBJ2-7, with a tentative D call TRBD2 (5 bases). The CDR3 runs 15 residues. Germline V gene sequence: CDR1 LGHNA, CDR2 YNFKEQ. Between the trimmed V and J ends, which lost 0 bases and 0 bases, there was a span of 9 bases. CDR3 in amino acids: CASSQEEGSSYEQYF. For the CDR3, the DNA is TGTGCCAGCAGCCAAGAAGAGGGCAGCTCCTACGAGCAGTACTTC.

The V gene is TRBV7-2, the J gene TRBJ2-3; the match to TRBD1 covers 8 bases. The junction had 5 bases not matched to a gene; V was cut back by 5 bases and J by 4 bases. This CDR3 spans 14 amino acids. The germline gives CDR1 SGHTA, CDR2 FQGNSA. The CDR3 nucleotides read TGTGCCAGCAGCCCGGGGACAGGTCCAGATACGCAGTATTTT. Protein: CASSPGTGPDTQYF.

This chain uses TRBV19 with TRBJ2-1, with 9 bases fitting TRBD2. The CDR3 runs to 15 residues. The junction had 15 bases not matched to a gene; V was cut back by 11 bases and J by 7 bases. The V gene's germline CDR1 is LNHDA and CDR2 SQIVND (reference sequence). CDR3 amino acids: CASEPRGGSGNEQFF. The CDR3 region has the DNA TGTGCCTCTGAGCCGCGGGGGGGCTCAGGGAATGAGCAGTTCTTC.

The chain joins TRBV5-4 to TRBJ1-3; D perhaps matches TRBD1 (5 bases). The germline V gene encodes CDR1 SGHNT and CDR2 YYREEE (reference sequence). CDR3 length: 15 amino acids. Trimming stripped 4 bases from V and 4 bases from J, with 15 bases between. CDR3 amino acids: CASSLGGTGGNTIYF. CDR3 sequence (DNA): TGTGCCAGCAGCCTGGGGGGTACGGGGGGAAACACCATATATTTT.

The chain is built from TRBV5-6 and TRBJ2-1; D might be TRBD2 (5 bases). Trimming pared 1 base from V and 8 bases from J, leaving 16 bases between. CDR3 size: 15 residues. Germline-derived CDR1 and CDR2 are SGHDT and YYEEEE. Written as DNA, the CDR3 is TGTGCCAGCAGCTTGCTAGCTGGGGTTCGCGATGAGCAGTTCTTC. Translation: CASSLLAGVRDEQFF.

The V and J genes are TRBV5-1 and TRBJ2-7, with 7 positions matching TRBD2. Germline V gene sequence: CDR1 SGHRS, CDR2 YFSETQ. J lost 2 bases, V lost 2 bases, and 7 bases had no gene match. This CDR3 comprises 15 residues. CDR3 coding DNA: TGCGCCAGCAGCTTAGAGTGGGCGGGGGCCTACGAGCAGTACTTC. Amino acids: CASSLEWAGAYEQYF.